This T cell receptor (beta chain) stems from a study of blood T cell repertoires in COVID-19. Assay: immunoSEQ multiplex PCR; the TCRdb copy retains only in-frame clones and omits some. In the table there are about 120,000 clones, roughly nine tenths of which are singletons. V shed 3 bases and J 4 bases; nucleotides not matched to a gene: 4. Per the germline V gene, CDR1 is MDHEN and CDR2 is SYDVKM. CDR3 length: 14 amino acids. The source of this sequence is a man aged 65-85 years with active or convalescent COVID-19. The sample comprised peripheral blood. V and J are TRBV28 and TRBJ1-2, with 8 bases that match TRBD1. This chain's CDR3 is CASSFSGQGYGYTF. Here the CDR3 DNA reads TGTGCCAGCAGTTTTTCCGGACAGGGCTATGGCTACACCTTC.